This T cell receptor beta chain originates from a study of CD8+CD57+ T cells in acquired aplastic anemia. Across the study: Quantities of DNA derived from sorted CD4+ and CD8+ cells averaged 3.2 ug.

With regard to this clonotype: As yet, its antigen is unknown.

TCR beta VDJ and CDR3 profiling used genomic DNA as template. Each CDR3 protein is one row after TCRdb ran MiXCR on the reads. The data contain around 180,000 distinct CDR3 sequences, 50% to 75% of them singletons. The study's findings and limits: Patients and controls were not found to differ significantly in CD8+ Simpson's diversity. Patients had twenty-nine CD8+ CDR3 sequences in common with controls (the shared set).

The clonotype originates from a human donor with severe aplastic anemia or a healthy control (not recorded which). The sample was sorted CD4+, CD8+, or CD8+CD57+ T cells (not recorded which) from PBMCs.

Here the CDR3 reads CASSAGTGRAYEQYF. DNA of the CDR3: TGTGCCAGTAGTGCTGGGACAGGGAGGGCCTACGAGCAGTACTTC. The chain recombines TRBV19 with TRBJ2-7, with 9 bases that match TRBD1. This CDR3 is 15 amino acids long. J was trimmed by 2 bases and V by 5 bases; bases with no gene match: 7. The germline gives CDR1 LNHDA, CDR2 SQIVND (reference sequence).